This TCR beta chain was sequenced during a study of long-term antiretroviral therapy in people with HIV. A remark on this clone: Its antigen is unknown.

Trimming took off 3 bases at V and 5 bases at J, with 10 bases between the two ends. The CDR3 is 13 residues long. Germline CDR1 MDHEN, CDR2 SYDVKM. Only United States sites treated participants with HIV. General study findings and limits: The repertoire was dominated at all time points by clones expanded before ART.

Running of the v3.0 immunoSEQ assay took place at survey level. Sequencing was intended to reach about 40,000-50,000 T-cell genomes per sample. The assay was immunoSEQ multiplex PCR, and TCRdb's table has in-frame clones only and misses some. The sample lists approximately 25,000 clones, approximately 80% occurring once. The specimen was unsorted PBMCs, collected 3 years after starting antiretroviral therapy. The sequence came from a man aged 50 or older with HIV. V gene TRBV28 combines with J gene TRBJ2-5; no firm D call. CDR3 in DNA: TGTGCCAGCAGTTTGAAGGGCGTCGAGACCCAGTACTTC. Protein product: CASSLKGVETQYF.